This T cell receptor beta chain appears in the sequencing data of a study of T cells after yellow fever vaccination. The ends were cut back, 2 bases at V and 5 bases at J, with 16 bases in the middle. The CDR3 is 15 amino acids. Germline V lookup: CDR1 SGDLS, CDR2 YYNGEE. From the 5' RACE reads, TCRdb called clonotypes with MiXCR, one entry per CDR3 protein. Of 500,000 to 550,000 distinct CDR3 sequences in the sample, about a fifth were seen once. This clonotype was seen repeatedly, ten times or more. This material consisted of PBMCs, taken roughly 20 days after the first yellow fever vaccination. This receptor was identified in a man between 18 and 29 years old who received the YFV17D yellow fever vaccine. V usage is TRBV9 and J usage is TRBJ2-5; possible D gene TRBD2, 5 bases. DNA of the CDR3: TGTGCCAGCAGCGTCGCGGGTTGGGCTCGGGAGACCCAGTACTTC. It encodes CASSVAGWARETQYF.